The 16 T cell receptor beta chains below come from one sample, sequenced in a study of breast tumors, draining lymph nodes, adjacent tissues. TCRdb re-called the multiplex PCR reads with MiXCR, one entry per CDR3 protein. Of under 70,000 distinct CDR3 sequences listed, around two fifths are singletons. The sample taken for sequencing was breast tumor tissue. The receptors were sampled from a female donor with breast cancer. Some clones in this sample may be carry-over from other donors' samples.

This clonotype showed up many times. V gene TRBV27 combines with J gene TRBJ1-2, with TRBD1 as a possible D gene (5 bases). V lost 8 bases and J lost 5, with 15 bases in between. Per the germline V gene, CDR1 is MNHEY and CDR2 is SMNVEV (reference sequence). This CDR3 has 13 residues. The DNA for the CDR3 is TGTGCCAGCGGTGACAGTACAACTTATGGCTACACCTTC. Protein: CASGDSTTYGYTF.

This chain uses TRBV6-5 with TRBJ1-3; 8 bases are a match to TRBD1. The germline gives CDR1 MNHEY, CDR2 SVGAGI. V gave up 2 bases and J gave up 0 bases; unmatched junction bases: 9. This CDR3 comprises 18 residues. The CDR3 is CASSYGGQGRLSGNTIYF. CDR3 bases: TGTGCCAGCAGTTACGGTGGACAGGGAAGGCTCTCTGGAAACACCATATATTTT.

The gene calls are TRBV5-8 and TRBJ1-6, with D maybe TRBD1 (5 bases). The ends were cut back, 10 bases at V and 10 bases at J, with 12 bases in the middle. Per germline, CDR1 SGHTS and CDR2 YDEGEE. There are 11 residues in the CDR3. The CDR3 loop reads CARGSGSPLHF. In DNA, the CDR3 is TGTGCCCGGGGGTCCGGGTCACCCCTCCACTTT.

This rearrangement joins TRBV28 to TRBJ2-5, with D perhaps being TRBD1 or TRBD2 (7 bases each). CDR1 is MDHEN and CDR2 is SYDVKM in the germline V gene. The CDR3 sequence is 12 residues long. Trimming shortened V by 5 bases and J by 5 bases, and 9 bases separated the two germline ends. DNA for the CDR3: TGTGCCAGCAGTCAGGGGGGGGAGACCCAGTACTTC. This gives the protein CASSQGGETQYF.

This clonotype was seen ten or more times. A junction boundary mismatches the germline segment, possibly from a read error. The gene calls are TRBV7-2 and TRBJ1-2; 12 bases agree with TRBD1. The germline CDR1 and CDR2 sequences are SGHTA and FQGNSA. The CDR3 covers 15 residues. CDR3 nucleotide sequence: TGTGCCAGCAGCTTAACGGGACAGGGGGCGAGTGGCTACCCCTTC. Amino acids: CASSLTGQGASGYPF. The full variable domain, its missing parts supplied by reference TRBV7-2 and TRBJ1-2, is GAGVSQSPSNKVTEKGKDVELRCDPISGHTALYWYRQSLGQGLEFLIYFQGNSAPDKSGLPSDRFSAERTGGSVSTLTIQRTQQEDSAVYLCASSLTGQGASGYPFGSGTRLTVV.

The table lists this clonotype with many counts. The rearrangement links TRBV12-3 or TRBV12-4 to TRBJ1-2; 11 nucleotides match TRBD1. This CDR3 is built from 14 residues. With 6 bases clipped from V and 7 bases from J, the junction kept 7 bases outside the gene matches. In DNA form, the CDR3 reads TGTGCCAGCAGGGACGGACAGGGGGCGGGTGGCTACACCTTC. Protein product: CASRDGQGAGGYTF.

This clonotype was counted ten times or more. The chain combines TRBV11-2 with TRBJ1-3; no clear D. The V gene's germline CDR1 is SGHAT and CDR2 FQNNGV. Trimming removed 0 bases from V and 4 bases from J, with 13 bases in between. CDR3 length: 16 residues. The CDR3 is CASSLDPAVAGNTIYF. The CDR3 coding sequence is TGTGCCAGCAGCTTAGATCCAGCAGTTGCGGGAAACACCATATATTTT.

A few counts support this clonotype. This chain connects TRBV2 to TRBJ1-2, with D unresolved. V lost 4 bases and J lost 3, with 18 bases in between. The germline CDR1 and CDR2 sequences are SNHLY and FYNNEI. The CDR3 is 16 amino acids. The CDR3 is CASSASLVGVDYGYTF. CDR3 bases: TGTGCCAGCAGTGCTAGCTTAGTCGGGGTTGACTATGGCTACACCTTC.

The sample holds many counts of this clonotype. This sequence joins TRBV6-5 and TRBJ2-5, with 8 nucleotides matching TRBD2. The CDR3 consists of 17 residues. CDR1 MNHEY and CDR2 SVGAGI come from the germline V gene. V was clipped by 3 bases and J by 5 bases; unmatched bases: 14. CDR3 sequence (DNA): TGTGCCAGCAGTTATTATCTCACGGATAGCGGGAAGGAGACCCAGTACTTC. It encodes CASSYYLTDSGKETQYF.

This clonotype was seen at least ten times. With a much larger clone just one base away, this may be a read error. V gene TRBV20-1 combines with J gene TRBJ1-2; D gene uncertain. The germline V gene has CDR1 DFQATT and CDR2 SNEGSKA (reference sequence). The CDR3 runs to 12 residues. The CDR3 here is CSARETLGGSTF. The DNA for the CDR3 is TGCAGTGCTAGAGAAACTTTAGGAGGCTCCACCTTC.

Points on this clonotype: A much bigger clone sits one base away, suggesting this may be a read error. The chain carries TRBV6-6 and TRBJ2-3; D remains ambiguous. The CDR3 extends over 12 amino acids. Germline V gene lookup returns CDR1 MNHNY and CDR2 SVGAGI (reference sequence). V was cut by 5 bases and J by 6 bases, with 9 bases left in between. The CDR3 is CASSHALDTQYF. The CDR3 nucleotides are TGTGCCAGCAGTCACGCTCTGGATACGCAGTATTTT.

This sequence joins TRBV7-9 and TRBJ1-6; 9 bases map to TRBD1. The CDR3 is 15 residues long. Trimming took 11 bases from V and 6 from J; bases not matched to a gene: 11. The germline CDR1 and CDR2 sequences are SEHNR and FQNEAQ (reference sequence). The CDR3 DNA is TGTGCCGGTGGAACCAGACAGGGGGTTAATTCACCCCTCCACTTT. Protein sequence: CAGGTRQGVNSPLHF.

As DNA, the CDR3 is TGTGCCAGTAGTTGGCGACAGCACACTGAAGCTTTCTTT. Translated, it gives CASSWRQHTEAFF. The chain couples TRBV19 to TRBJ1-1; D perhaps matches TRBD1 (5 bases). Germline CDR1 reads LNHDA; CDR2 reads SQIVND (reference sequence). With 5 bases removed from V and 3 bases from J, the gap between germline ends came to 10 bases. This CDR3 comprises 13 residues.

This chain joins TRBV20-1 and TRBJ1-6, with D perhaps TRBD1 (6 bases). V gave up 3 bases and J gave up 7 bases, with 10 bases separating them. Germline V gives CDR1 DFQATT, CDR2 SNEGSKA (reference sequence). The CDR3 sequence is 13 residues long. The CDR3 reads CSARRTANSPLHF. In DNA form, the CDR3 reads TGCAGTGCTAGGCGGACAGCCAATTCACCCCTCCACTTT.

The CDR3 DNA sequence: TGTGCCAGCAGCATAGGTCTAGCGGGGTTGAACACCGGGGAGCTGTTTTTT. Residues: CASSIGLAGLNTGELFF. The chain joins TRBV9 to TRBJ2-2; 9 bases map to TRBD2. The length of the CDR3 is 17 residues. Trimming at V came to 4 bases and at J to 1 base, leaving 8 bases not matched to a gene. Germline V gene sequence: CDR1 SGDLS, CDR2 YYNGEE. The variable domain in full, with the rest retrieved from reference TRBV9 and TRBJ2-2, is DSGVTQTPKHLITATGQRVTLRCSPRSGDLSVYWYQQSLDQGLQFLIQYYNGEERAKGNILERFSAQQFPDLHSELNLSSLELGDSALYFCASSIGLAGLNTGELFFGEGSRLTVL.

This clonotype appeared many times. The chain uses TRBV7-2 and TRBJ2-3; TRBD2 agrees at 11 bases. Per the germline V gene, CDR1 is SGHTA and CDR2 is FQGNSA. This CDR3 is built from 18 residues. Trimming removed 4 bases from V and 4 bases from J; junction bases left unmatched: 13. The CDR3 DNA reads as TGTGCCAGCAGCTCCAGTAGCGGGGGGGCTCGGAGCGCAGATACGCAGTATTTT. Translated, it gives CASSSSSGGARSADTQYF.